This record looks at one TCR beta chain sequence and its context. The antigen it recognizes is unknown. Base qualities are not at hand, and no much larger clone is one base apart. This sample was included in a study of technical replicates of blood from several donors (dated by TCRdb to 2017 to 2019). Library prep was done by the immunoSEQ multiplex PCR assay. TCRdb mirrors the immuneACCESS table, restricted to in-frame sequences. Some clones are absent from its copies; in checked studies, under half trace to an unresolved V gene, and the reason for the others is unknown. The sample table lists tens of thousands of clones, around 91% of them with a count of one. Approximately 0.39% of the sample comes from the top ten. There are 16 amino acids in the CDR3, from cysteine to phenylalanine inclusive. Of all the DNA, just the CDR3 is kept, 48 bases in frame from base 1. At the junction V is shortened by 0 bases and J by 6 bases; bases outside the gene matches: 7. From the germline V gene, CDR1 is SGDLS and CDR2 is YYNGEE.

The receptor was derived from a human donor in good health. Recombination connected TRBV9 to TRBJ2-3; 10 bases in the middle match TRBD2. The sequencing sample was made of T cells isolated from PBMCs. The CDR3 reads as follows: CASSVVLAGAADTQYF. The DNA reads TGTGCCAGCAGCGTAGTCCTAGCGGGAGCTGCGGATACGCAGTATTTT.